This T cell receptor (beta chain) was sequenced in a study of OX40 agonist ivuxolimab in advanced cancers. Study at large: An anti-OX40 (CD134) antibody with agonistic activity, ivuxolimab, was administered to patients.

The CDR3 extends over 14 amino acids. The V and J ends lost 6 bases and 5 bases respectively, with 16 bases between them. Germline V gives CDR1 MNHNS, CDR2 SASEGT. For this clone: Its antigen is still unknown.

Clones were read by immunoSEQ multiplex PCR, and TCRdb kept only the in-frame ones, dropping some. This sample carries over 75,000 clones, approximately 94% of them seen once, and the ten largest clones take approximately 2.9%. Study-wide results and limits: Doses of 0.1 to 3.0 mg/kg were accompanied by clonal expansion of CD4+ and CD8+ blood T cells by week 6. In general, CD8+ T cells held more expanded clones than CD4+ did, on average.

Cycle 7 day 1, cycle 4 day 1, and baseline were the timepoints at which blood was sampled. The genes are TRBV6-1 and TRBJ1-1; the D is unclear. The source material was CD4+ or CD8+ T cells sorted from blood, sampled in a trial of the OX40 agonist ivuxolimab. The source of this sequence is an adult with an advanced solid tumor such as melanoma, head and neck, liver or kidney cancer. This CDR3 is CASSPSLFGTEAFF. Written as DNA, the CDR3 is TGTGCCAGCAGCCCCTCGCTGTTTGGAACTGAAGCTTTCTTT.